The rows below give T cell receptor beta chains drawn from one sample of a study of blood T cells in healthy people across ages. In TCRdb, the 5' RACE reads were re-called with MiXCR into one record per CDR3 protein. Among over 950,000 distinct CDR3 sequences listed, around two fifths were seen once. Sequenced input: blood. Receptors originate from a man between 18 and 29 years old in good health. Each CDR3 is given with its conserved first and last residue. D genes are given only for firm matches. Size tells how often a clone was seen (once, few, many) or the class of an expanded clone, and some rows leave it out.

DNA: TGCAGTGCTAGCGGCAGGGGAGGACAGCCCCAGCATTTT; CDR3: CSASGRGGQPQHF; D: .; V: TRBV20-1; J: TRBJ1-5; size: few
DNA: TGTGCCAGCAGACTACCTCTAGCGGGGGTTCCGAACACCGGGGAGCTGTTTTTT; CDR3: CASRLPLAGVPNTGELFF; D: TRBD2; V: TRBV7-2; J: TRBJ2-2; size: .
DNA: TGTGCCAGCAGTAGGGACAGGGTAGATAATTCACCCCTCCACTTT; CDR3: CASSRDRVDNSPLHF; D: TRBD1; V: TRBV6-6; J: TRBJ1-6; size: few
DNA: TGCAGTGCCGGGACAGGCTCCTTAAGGGCTTTCTTT; CDR3: CSAGTGSLRAFF; D: TRBD1; V: TRBV20-1; J: TRBJ1-1; size: few
DNA: TGTGCCAGCAGCAATCCGGGACAGGGGTCGGCAGATACGCAGTATTTT; CDR3: CASSNPGQGSADTQYF; D: TRBD1; V: TRBV9; J: TRBJ2-3; size: .
DNA: TGTGCCAGCAGCCCGGAACAGGACCCTTACGAGCAGTACTTC; CDR3: CASSPEQDPYEQYF; D: .; V: TRBV7-9; J: TRBJ2-7; size: .
DNA: TGTGCCAGCAAAAGCGGACAGCAACAAGAGACCCAGTACTTC; CDR3: CASKSGQQQETQYF; D: .; V: TRBV7-9; J: TRBJ2-5; size: .
DNA: TGTGCCAGCAGCTTAGTTTCTGCGGGTCGGCCCCAGCATTTT; CDR3: CASSLVSAGRPQHF; D: .; V: TRBV7-2; J: TRBJ1-5; size: .
DNA: TGTGCCAGCGGCGTGGATAAGAATCAGCCCCAGCATTTT; CDR3: CASGVDKNQPQHF; D: .; V: TRBV2; J: TRBJ1-5; size: .
DNA: TGTGCCAGCAGTTACGCACAGGGGGCTTACGAGCAGTACTTC; CDR3: CASSYAQGAYEQYF; D: TRBD1; V: TRBV6-2/TRBV6-3; J: TRBJ2-7; size: few
DNA: TGTGCCATCAGTGGAACAGTTATGGGCGAGTCGCAGTATTTT; CDR3: CAISGTVMGESQYF; D: .; V: TRBV10-3; J: TRBJ2-3; size: few
DNA: TGTGCCAGCAGTTTTTGGGGGACAATCAATCAGCCCCAGCATTTT; CDR3: CASSFWGTINQPQHF; D: .; V: TRBV12-3/TRBV12-4; J: TRBJ1-5; size: few
DNA: TGTGCCAGCAGTTACGAACGAGCGGACACAGATACGCAGTATTTT; CDR3: CASSYERADTDTQYF; D: .; V: TRBV6-5; J: TRBJ2-3; size: .
DNA: TGCGCCAGCAACCCTACAGGACAGGGGGGAGGACAGCCCCAGCATTTT; CDR3: CASNPTGQGGGQPQHF; D: TRBD1; V: TRBV5-1; J: TRBJ1-5; size: .
DNA: TGTGCCAGTAGTGAGAAAGGGGGCAACTACAATGAGCAGTTCTTC; CDR3: CASSEKGGNYNEQFF; D: TRBD1; V: TRBV2; J: TRBJ2-1; size: .
DNA: TGTGCCAGCAGGATTCTCATACAGGGGGGTGGCTACACCTTC; CDR3: CASRILIQGGGYTF; D: TRBD1; V: TRBV12-3/TRBV12-4; J: TRBJ1-2; size: few
DNA: TGTGCCAGCAGACCGGGACAGGGGGCTCGAGGGGCCAACGTCCTGACTTTC; CDR3: CASRPGQGARGANVLTF; D: TRBD1; V: TRBV28; J: TRBJ2-6; size: few